The 5 T cell receptor beta chains below all came from one sample that was sequenced in a study of technical replicates of blood from a handful of donors. TCRdb's table, derived via immunoSEQ multiplex PCR, lists solely in-frame clones and lacks some. The table has around 58,000 clones, approximately 90% seen once; the top ten hold less than 5.5%. What was sequenced was PBMCs. The receptors derive from a human donor in good health. Some clones in this sample may be carry-over from other donors' samples.

V gene TRBV18 combines with J gene TRBJ2-1; the D gene is possibly TRBD1 (5 bases). Trimming removed 1 base from V and 2 bases from J, with 6 bases in between. Germline CDR1 KGHSH, CDR2 LQKENI. The CDR3 is 14 residues long. CDR3 protein: CASSPQGPYNEQFF. CDR3 nucleotide sequence: TGTGCCAGCTCACCACAGGGGCCCTACAATGAGCAGTTCTTC.

The chain carries TRBV9 and TRBJ2-5; TRBD2 agrees at 11 bases. Germline V gives CDR1 SGDLS, CDR2 YYNGEE. This CDR3 is 16 amino acids long. Trimming cost V 0 bases and J 5 bases; bases outside gene matches: 6. In nucleotides, the CDR3 is TGTGCCAGCAGCGTAGGTAGCGGGAGGGCCATGGAGACCCAGTACTTC. Translation gives CASSVGSGRAMETQYF. Full variable domain (missing parts from reference TRBV9 and TRBJ2-5): DSGVTQTPKHLITATGQRVTLRCSPRSGDLSVYWYQQSLDQGLQFLIQYYNGEERAKGNILERFSAQQFPDLHSELNLSSLELGDSALYFCASSVGSGRAMETQYFGPGTRLLVL.

This sequence joins TRBV6-6 and TRBJ1-5; D not certain. The V and J ends lost 7 bases and 6 bases respectively, with 10 bases between them. This CDR3 region has 12 residues. Per germline, CDR1 MNHNY and CDR2 SVGAGI (reference sequence). CDR3 sequence: CASTLEGQPQHF. DNA of the CDR3: TGTGCCAGCACTTTAGAGGGTCAGCCCCAGCATTTT.

The chain joins TRBV7-9 to TRBJ1-4; TRBD1 might be the D (5 bases). There are 15 residues in the CDR3. The V end was cut by 5 bases, the J end by 7 bases, with 17 bases between. Germline CDR1 is SEHNR and CDR2 is FQNEAQ (reference sequence). The CDR3 sequence is CASSLGARGGEKLFF. The CDR3 DNA is TGTGCCAGCAGCCTTGGGGCAAGGGGCGGTGAAAAACTGTTTTTT.

The chain carries TRBV19 and TRBJ1-1, with D possibly matching TRBD1 (6 bases). The CDR3 is made up of 15 amino acids. The V end lost 1 base, the J end lost 4 bases, and 13 bases lay between the germline ends. CDR1 is LNHDA, CDR2 SQIVND, per germline (reference sequence). CDR3 bases: TGTGCCAGTAGTATAGGGGGGGGCGGCGCCACTGAAGCTTTCTTT. Translation gives CASSIGGGGATEAFF.